The entry below gives a single T cell receptor (beta chain) sequence along with its context. Its antigen is unknown. A read error may explain this, as a much larger clone is one base away. From 400 to 450 ng of RNA, a library with molecular barcoded alpha/delta and beta/gamma adaptors was made. A single record per CDR3 protein comes from TCRdb applying MiXCR to the reads. The sample yields some 38,000 distinct CDR3 sequences, approximately 10% seen once. Every patient had bone marrow sampled while the disease was active. The germline CDR1 and CDR2 sequences are SGHNT and YYREEE (reference sequence). The CDR3 consists of 13 residues. The V gene lost 2 bases and the J gene lost 13 bases, with 16 bases spanning the gap. These data come from a study of read filtering for tumor transcriptome and immune sequencing. Across the study: Mean patient age was roughly 66 years, range roughly 40 to 85; around 16 male, over twelve female. R-ISS stage counts were under 10 for I, 16 for II, roughly seven for III.

The study's findings and limits: IR-seq and RNA-seq agreed better without single-read clonotypes.

This TCR was sampled from a donor over 35 with multiple myeloma. This chain connects TRBV5-4 to TRBJ2-1; tentatively, D is TRBD2 (6 bases). Sequenced sample: a population of CD138-negative cells sorted from bone marrow. This CDR3 reads CASSLDSGGDQFF. The CDR3 DNA is TGTGCCAGCAGCTTAGATAGCGGCGGGGATCAGTTCTTC.